This T cell receptor beta chain came from a study of blood T cell repertoires in COVID-19. Study summary: From the United States, Italy and Spain came samples of acute and convalescent COVID-19. Sources were T cells, B-cell-depleted T cells, or PBMCs; the material itself was cDNA or gDNA.

Only in-frame clones appear in the TCRdb table, and some are missing; sequencing was by immunoSEQ multiplex PCR. In the table there are over 95,000 clones, about 88% of which are singletons. Germline V lookup: CDR1 MNHEY, CDR2 SVGAGI. This CDR3 spans 15 amino acids. V dropped 10 bases and J dropped 4; count of bases not matched to a gene: 14. This clone was counted a single time. The receptor was isolated from a woman in her 70s who had recovered from COVID-19. The chain couples TRBV6-5 to TRBJ1-2; 8 positions match TRBD1. The sequenced sample was peripheral blood. Here the CDR3 DNA reads TGTGCCACCGCCGCCCAACTGACAGGGGCCTATGGCTACACCTTC. It codes for CATAAQLTGAYGYTF.